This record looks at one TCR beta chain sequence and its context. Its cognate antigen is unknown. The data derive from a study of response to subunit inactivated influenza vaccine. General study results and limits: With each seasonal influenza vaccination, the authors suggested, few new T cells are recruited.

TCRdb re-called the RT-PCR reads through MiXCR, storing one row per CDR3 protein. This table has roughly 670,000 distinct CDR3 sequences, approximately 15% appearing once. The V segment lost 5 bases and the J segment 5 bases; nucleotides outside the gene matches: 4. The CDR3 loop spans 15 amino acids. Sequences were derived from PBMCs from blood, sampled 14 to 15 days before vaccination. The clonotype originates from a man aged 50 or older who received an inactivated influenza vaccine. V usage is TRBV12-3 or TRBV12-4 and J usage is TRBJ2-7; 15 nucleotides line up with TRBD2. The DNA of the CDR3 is TGTGCCAGCAGTCCGGGACTAGCGGGAGGCCACGAGCAGTACTTC. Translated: CASSPGLAGGHEQYF.